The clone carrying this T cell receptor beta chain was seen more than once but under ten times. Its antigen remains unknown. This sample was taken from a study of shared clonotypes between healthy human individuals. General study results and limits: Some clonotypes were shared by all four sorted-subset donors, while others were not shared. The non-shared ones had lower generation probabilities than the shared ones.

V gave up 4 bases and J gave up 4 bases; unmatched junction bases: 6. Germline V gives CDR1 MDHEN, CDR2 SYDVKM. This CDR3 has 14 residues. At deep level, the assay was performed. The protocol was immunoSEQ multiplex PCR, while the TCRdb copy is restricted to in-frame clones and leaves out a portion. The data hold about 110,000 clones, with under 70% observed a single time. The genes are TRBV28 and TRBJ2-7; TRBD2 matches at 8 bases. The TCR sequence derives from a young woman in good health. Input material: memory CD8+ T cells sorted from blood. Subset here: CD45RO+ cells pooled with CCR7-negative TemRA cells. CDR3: CASSWAGGEYEQYF. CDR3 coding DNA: TGTGCCAGCAGTTGGGCCGGGGGGGAATACGAGCAGTACTTC.